Listed below are T cell receptor beta chains from one sample, sequenced in a study of T cell repertoires in cytomegalovirus infection. TCRdb re-analysed the reads in MiXCR, keeping a single row per CDR3 protein. The table has around 740,000 distinct CDR3 sequences, 35% seen once. What was sequenced was PBMCs. Receptor source: a human donor in good health (CMV status not recorded). Some clones in this sample may be carry-over from other donors' samples. The CDR3 runs from the conserved cysteine through the conserved F or W. D genes are given only for firm matches. Expanded clones get a size class; other rows say once, few or many, or leave the size out.

TRBJ1-1	.	TRBV7-8	TRBD1	CASGQGLNNEAFF	TGTGCCAGCGGACAGGGATTGAATAATGAAGCTTTCTTT
TRBJ2-1	few	TRBV19	TRBD2	CASSIAIRAGSKDNEQFF	TGTGCCAGTAGTATAGCGATACGAGCGGGGTCAAAGGACAATGAGCAGTTCTTC
TRBJ2-3	once	TRBV7-8	.	CASSESGVDTQYF	TGTGCCAGCAGCGAGTCAGGGGTAGATACGCAGTATTTT
TRBJ2-2	.	TRBV7-3	TRBD2	CASRGGTALNTGELFF	TGTGCCAGCAGGGGAGGGACTGCTTTGAACACCGGGGAGCTGTTTTTT
TRBJ2-2	.	TRBV7-8	.	CASSLQGLITGELFF	TGTGCCAGCAGCTTACAGGGACTCATCACCGGGGAGCTGTTTTTT
TRBJ2-2	many	TRBV6-6	TRBD2	CASSYLRREGVTGELFF	TGTGCCAGCAGTTATTTACGGCGGGAGGGGGTCACCGGGGAGCTGTTTTTT
TRBJ2-1	.	TRBV6-6	TRBD2	CASSYRSGGKYNEQFF	TGTGCCAGCAGTTACCGTAGCGGGGGAAAGTACAATGAGCAGTTCTTC
TRBJ2-1	.	TRBV5-1	.	CASTVQGSNEQFF	TGCGCCAGCACGGTACAGGGTTCCAATGAGCAGTTCTTC
TRBJ2-5	.	TRBV9	.	CASSVNTGRPQETQYF	TGTGCCAGCAGCGTAAACACAGGGCGACCCCAAGAGACCCAGTACTTC
TRBJ2-7	few	TRBV12-3/TRBV12-4	.	CASSVTGLYEQYF	TGTGCCAGCAGCGTAACCGGGCTTTACGAGCAGTACTTC
TRBJ2-1	.	TRBV28	.	CAISGAYNEQFF	TGTGCCATTTCGGGGGCCTACAATGAGCAGTTCTTC
TRBJ1-1	.	TRBV12-3/TRBV12-4	TRBD1	CASGLTGGGTEAFF	TGTGCCAGCGGTTTGACAGGGGGCGGCACTGAAGCTTTCTTT
TRBJ2-2	.	TRBV20-1	.	CSITGKNTGELFF	TGCAGTATTACAGGGAAGAACACCGGGGAGCTGTTTTTT
TRBJ2-7	.	TRBV12-3/TRBV12-4	TRBD1	CASSLLQGAVYEQYF	TGTGCCAGCAGTTTATTACAGGGGGCTGTTTACGAGCAGTACTTC
TRBJ2-3	.	TRBV28	.	CASSLSPTGPATDTQYF	TGTGCCAGCAGTTTATCCCCTACAGGGCCTGCCACAGATACGCAGTATTTT
TRBJ2-5	.	TRBV28	TRBD1	CASSQPGQGQETQYF	TGTGCCAGCAGTCAACCGGGACAGGGACAAGAGACCCAGTACTTC
TRBJ1-2	.	TRBV28	.	CASSSAAANRVNYGYTF	TGTGCCAGCAGCTCCGCAGCAGCGAACAGAGTTAACTATGGCTACACCTTC
TRBJ1-2	few	TRBV12-3/TRBV12-4	.	CASSFLGRDLYGYTF	TGTGCCAGCAGTTTTCTAGGCAGGGATTTATATGGCTACACCTTC
TRBJ2-1	few	TRBV7-2	.	CASSYGGRGEQFF	TGTGCCAGCAGTTACGGCGGAAGGGGGGAGCAGTTCTTC
TRBJ2-7	.	TRBV4-1	.	CASSQDRPGYEQYF	TGCGCCAGCAGCCAAGATCGTCCAGGTTACGAGCAGTACTTC
TRBJ1-5	.	TRBV12-3/TRBV12-4	.	CASSTGLRHQPQHF	TGTGCCAGCAGTACGGGACTGCGCCATCAGCCCCAGCATTTT
TRBJ1-1	.	TRBV7-9	.	CASSLGPGMTEAFF	TGTGCCAGCAGCTTAGGTCCAGGGATGACTGAAGCTTTCTTT
TRBJ2-1	.	TRBV2	.	CASTPNGAEGEDEQFF	TGTGCCAGCACCCCCAATGGAGCGGAGGGGGAAGATGAGCAGTTCTTC
TRBJ2-7	.	TRBV12-3/TRBV12-4	TRBD1	CASSPTGDYEQYF	TGTGCCAGCAGTCCAACAGGGGACTACGAGCAGTACTTC
TRBJ2-2	.	TRBV12-3/TRBV12-4	.	CASSSGLGGELFF	TGTGCCAGCAGTTCGGGGTTGGGCGGGGAGCTGTTTTTT
TRBJ2-1	.	TRBV6-8	TRBD2	CASSYLSGGAPYNEQFF	TGTGCCAGCAGTTACCTAAGCGGGGGGGCCCCCTACAATGAGCAGTTCTTC
TRBJ2-3	.	TRBV13	TRBD2	CASSSRTSGRRADTQYF	TGTGCCAGCAGCTCGAGGACTAGCGGGAGGAGGGCAGATACGCAGTATTTT
TRBJ1-6	.	TRBV10-3	.	CAIKDPNSPLHF	TGTGCCATCAAGGATCCTAATTCACCCCTCCACTTT